The rows below give T cell receptor beta chains drawn from one sample of a study of CD8+ T cells in alopecia areata. Sequencing was performed with immunoSEQ multiplex PCR; in TCRdb, only in-frame clones are kept and a portion is missing. The repertoire holds under 350,000 clones, with roughly 60% as singletons. The sequenced sample was CD4+ T cells sorted from blood, obtained at week 24, from a patient treated with tofacitinib. These receptors were taken from a human donor with alopecia areata. Each CDR3 is given with its conserved first and last residue. The D gene is left open where the match is weak. Expanded clones get a size class; other rows say once, few or many, or leave the size out.

V,size,D,J,CDR3,DNA
TRBV7-9,-,-,TRBJ1-3,CASSVFVGSRAGNTIYF,TGTGCCAGCAGCGTATTCGTGGGCAGTCGTGCTGGAAACACCATATATTTT
TRBV29-1,few,TRBD1,TRBJ2-7,CSVGTGGFYPHEQYF,TGCAGCGTTGGGACAGGGGGTTTCTATCCCCACGAGCAGTACTTC
TRBV6-5,few,-,TRBJ1-1,CASSYQVNTEAFF,TGTGCCAGCAGTTACCAAGTCAACACTGAAGCTTTCTTT
TRBV7-2,few,TRBD2,TRBJ2-3,CASSLMTSGATSTDTQYF,TGTGCCAGCAGCTTGATGACTAGCGGGGCCACTAGCACAGATACGCAGTATTTT
TRBV7-2,-,TRBD2,TRBJ2-5,CASSLQRGGQETQYF,TGTGCCAGCAGCTTACAACGGGGGGGCCAAGAGACCCAGTACTTC
TRBV7-9,-,-,TRBJ1-1,CASSFRDGRTEAFF,TGTGCCAGCAGCTTCCGGGACGGAAGAACTGAAGCTTTCTTT
TRBV5-4,-,TRBD2,TRBJ2-3,CASSPTSGSTDTQYF,TGTGCCAGCAGTCCGACTAGCGGGTCGACAGATACGCAGTATTTT
TRBV20-1,-,-,TRBJ1-1,CSPKGIAEAFF,TGCAGCCCGAAAGGCATCGCTGAAGCTTTCTTT
TRBV27,-,-,TRBJ2-6,CASSLSFTGANVLTF,TGTGCCAGCAGTTTAAGCTTTACTGGGGCCAACGTCCTGACTTTC
TRBV6-5,-,-,TRBJ2-5,CASRMGTVGTQYF,TGTGCCAGCAGGATGGGGACGGTCGGGACCCAGTACTTC
TRBV7-8,-,TRBD1,TRBJ2-7,CASSLGTGERYEQYF,TGTGCCAGCAGCTTAGGGACAGGAGAAAGATACGAGCAGTACTTC
TRBV10-3,-,-,TRBJ2-2,CAAQRNTGELFF,TGTGCCGCCCAGCGGAACACCGGGGAGCTGTTTTTT
TRBV7-2,-,-,TRBJ2-5,CASSTTSMVWETQYF,TGTGCCAGCAGCACCACTTCTATGGTCTGGGAGACCCAGTACTTC
TRBV6-5,once,-,TRBJ1-2,CASKGTNYGYTF,TGTGCCAGCAAAGGGACAAACTATGGCTACACCTTC
TRBV28,-,TRBD1,TRBJ1-2,CASSLGDRVGYTF,TGTGCCAGCAGTTTAGGGGACAGGGTTGGCTACACCTTC
TRBV7-9,-,TRBD2,TRBJ2-7,CASSLSGTRTYEQYF,TGTGCCAGCAGCTTAAGCGGGACTCGGACCTACGAGCAGTACTTC
TRBV2,few,-,TRBJ2-2,CASLLGRNTGELFF,TGTGCCAGTCTTCTGGGTCGGAACACCGGGGAGCTGTTTTTT
TRBV6-6,-,-,TRBJ1-1,CASSYELMNTEAFF,TGTGCCAGCAGTTACGAGCTTATGAACACTGAAGCTTTCTTT
TRBV9,few,-,TRBJ1-1,CASSVDPTGTEAFF,TGTGCCAGCAGCGTAGATCCCACCGGGACTGAAGCTTTCTTT
TRBV30,-,-,TRBJ2-3,CASSAGAPSVSDTQYF,TGTGCCTCCTCGGCGGGGGCCCCCTCGGTGTCAGATACGCAGTATTTT
TRBV7-3,-,-,TRBJ2-1,CASSSITRSGEQFF,TGTGCCAGCAGCAGTATAACTAGGTCGGGTGAGCAGTTCTTC
TRBV5-1,few,-,TRBJ2-6,CASSLVGANVLTF,TGCGCCAGCAGCTTGGTTGGGGCCAACGTCCTGACTTTC
TRBV30,-,-,TRBJ2-5,CAWSVMALWVTQYF,TGTGCCTGGAGTGTAATGGCTCTTTGGGTAACCCAGTACTTC
TRBV27,-,TRBD2,TRBJ2-7,CASSISGPFHLQYF,TGTGCCAGCAGTATTAGCGGGCCCTTCCATCTGCAGTACTTC
TRBV5-6,-,-,TRBJ2-1,CASSSIRPDWNEQFF,TGTGCCAGCAGCTCTATCCGACCGGATTGGAATGAGCAGTTCTTC
TRBV28,-,-,TRBJ1-5,CASSLHNRMGQPQHF,TGTGCCAGCAGTTTACACAACAGGATGGGGCAGCCCCAGCATTTT
TRBV30,-,-,TRBJ1-4,CAWSGTRGGEKLFF,TGTGCCTGGAGTGGAACCCGAGGAGGTGAAAAACTGTTTTTT
TRBV4-1,-,-,TRBJ1-3,CASSHMGSGNTIYF,TGCGCCAGCAGCCATATGGGGTCTGGAAACACCATATATTTT
TRBV13,-,-,TRBJ2-4,CASSLGRQILAKNIQYF,TGTGCCAGCAGCTTAGGGAGACAGATACTAGCCAAAAACATTCAGTACTTC
TRBV30,-,-,TRBJ1-1,CAWSSLYGGATEAFF,TGTGCCTGGAGTTCCCTCTATGGAGGGGCCACTGAAGCTTTCTTT
TRBV7-2,-,TRBD2,TRBJ2-7,CASSPMSAGVSGGEQYF,TGTGCCAGCAGCCCTATGTCGGCGGGGGTGTCTGGCGGCGAGCAGTACTTC
TRBV29-1,-,-,TRBJ2-5,CSFCDVRLSETQYF,TGCAGCTTCTGCGACGTGCGGTTGAGCGAGACCCAGTACTTC
TRBV29-1,-,TRBD1,TRBJ2-1,CSVEFPGQGTRSSYNEQFF,TGCAGCGTTGAATTTCCGGGACAGGGGACCCGGAGCTCCTACAATGAGCAGTTCTTC
TRBV4-1,-,-,TRBJ1-2,CASSQDLARSSYTF,TGCGCCAGCAGCCAAGATCTGGCCAGATCCAGCTACACCTTC
TRBV10-3,few,TRBD2,TRBJ2-5,CAISDSGGGGETQYF,TGTGCCATCAGCGACTCGGGAGGGGGGGGAGAGACCCAGTACTTC
TRBV30,-,-,TRBJ1-2,CAWSGRADTGPRVF,TGTGCCTGGAGTGGTCGCGCTGATACCGGGCCCAGGGTCTTC
TRBV6-5,-,-,TRBJ1-1,CASSRDTNTEAFF,TGTGCCAGCAGCCGCGACACGAACACTGAAGCTTTCTTT
TRBV19,-,TRBD1,TRBJ2-1,CASSIFLRTGKNEQFF,TGTGCCAGTAGTATCTTTCTGCGGACAGGAAAGAATGAGCAGTTCTTC
TRBV29-1,-,-,TRBJ1-3,CSARSGNTIYF,TGCAGCGCTCGGTCTGGAAACACCATATATTTT
TRBV4-2,-,TRBD1,TRBJ2-7,CASSQVTPAGTGGRLASYEQYF,TGTGCCAGCAGCCAAGTTACCCCCGCTGGGACAGGGGGCAGATTGGCCTCCTACGAGCAGTACTTC
TRBV11-1,few,-,TRBJ2-3,CASRQDSQYTQYF,TGTGCCAGCAGACAGGACAGCCAGTATACGCAGTATTTT